The clone carrying this T cell receptor (beta chain) was recorded many times. What it binds is unknown. Time point described: persistent/refractory GD, antithyroid drugs over 5 years with positive TRAb. RNA extracted from PBMCs served as the sequencing template. The sample is drawn from a study of regulatory T cells in long-lasting Graves disease. The wider study: Persistent cases were those of Graves' disease that involved over 5 years of antithyroid drugs with positive TSH receptor antibodies. Study conclusions and caveats: It was possible that the small sample size reduced accuracy. Favored usage of TRBV28, TRBJ1-2 and TRBJ2-5 was recorded in persistent disease.

The TCR beta library used iRepertoire HTBI primers with Arm-PCR amplification of CDR3. TCRdb independently ran MiXCR on the multiplex PCR reads; one entry per CDR3 protein. Among approximately 440,000 distinct CDR3 sequences listed, roughly a quarter were seen once. This CDR3 spans 15 amino acids. The junction had 8 bases not matched to a gene; V was cut back by 4 bases and J by 5 bases. CDR1 SNHLY and CDR2 FYNNEI come from the germline V gene. This material consisted of peripheral blood mononuclear cells (PBMCs), taken when the disease was refractory, from a patient treated with antithyroid drugs. The rearrangement links TRBV2 to TRBJ2-5, with 9 bases identical to TRBD1. This clonotype was sampled from a female donor with Graves disease. The CDR3 protein is CASSGRGQGLETQYF. The CDR3 region has the DNA TGTGCCAGCAGTGGGAGAGGACAGGGGCTTGAGACCCAGTACTTC.